What follows are 4 T cell receptor beta chains derived from one specimen sequenced in a study of blood T cell repertoires in COVID-19. Sequencing was performed with immunoSEQ multiplex PCR; in TCRdb, only in-frame clones are kept and a portion is missing. The sample holds roughly 3,500 clones; 70% are singletons and the top ten take roughly a fifth. Sequencing was done on a sample of peripheral blood. These receptors were collected from a man between 65 and 80 years old with active COVID-19.

This clone was seen just once. The V and J genes are TRBV19 and TRBJ1-1, with D tentatively TRBD1 (5 bases). The V gene's germline CDR1 is LNHDA and CDR2 SQIVND (reference sequence). V lost 3 bases and J 4 bases, leaving 18 bases between the germline ends. The length of the CDR3 is 16 residues. The CDR3 here is CASSIFQGRRSTEAFF. DNA for the CDR3: TGTGCCAGTAGTATTTTCCAGGGTCGAAGGAGCACTGAAGCTTTCTTT. The full variable domain, its missing parts supplied by reference TRBV19 and TRBJ1-1, is DGGITQSPKYLFRKEGQNVTLSCEQNLNHDAMYWYRQDPGQGLRLIYYSQIVNDFQKGDIAEGYSVSREKKESFPLTVTSAQKNPTAFYLCASSIFQGRRSTEAFFGQGTRLTVV.

The CDR3 nucleotides are TGTGCCAGCAGCGGGGACAGACATGCTAGCACAGATACGCAGTATTTT. Translation: CASSGDRHASTDTQYF. The chain recombines TRBV5-4 with TRBJ2-3, with 7 bases that match TRBD1. CDR1 and CDR2 from the germline V gene are SGHNT and YYREEE (reference sequence). Losses at the gene ends were 4 bases for V and 0 bases for J; bases not matched to a gene: 8. The CDR3 is made up of 16 amino acids.

The CDR3 loop reads CATSRALGSYNEQFF. The CDR3, as DNA: TGTGCCACCAGCAGAGCACTAGGGTCCTACAATGAGCAGTTCTTC. The chain is built from TRBV15 and TRBJ2-1, with TRBD2 as a possible D gene (5 bases). Germline V gives CDR1 LNHNV, CDR2 YYDKDF (reference sequence). The CDR3 covers 15 residues. V was clipped by 1 base and J by 1 base, with 8 bases between them.

By share of the sample, this clone is large. The rearrangement links TRBV3-1 (or the pseudogene TRBV3-2) to TRBJ1-2; tentatively, D is TRBD1 (5 bases). Germline V gene data show CDR1 as LGHDT and CDR2 as YNNKEL (reference sequence). There are 13 residues in the CDR3. Trimming left V 4 bases short and J 8 bases short, with 14 bases between. CDR3 region: CASSPLGAGGYTF. The DNA for the CDR3 is TGTGCCAGCAGCCCATTAGGGGCAGGAGGCTACACCTTC.